This TCR beta chain was retrieved from a study of T-cell memory formation after mild COVID-19. Study conclusions and caveats: CD8+ contracting clones occupied EMRA, while CD4+ ones occupied mainly CM and EM.

CDR3 length: 17 residues. Deletions cut 3 bases from V and 0 bases from J, with 18 bases between. Germline assignment: CDR1 SGDLS and CDR2 YYNGEE. Concerning this clonotype itself: The antigen is not known.

TCRdb fed the 5' RACE reads into MiXCR, producing one record per CDR3 protein. The sample comprises over 300,000 distinct CDR3 sequences, 20% of which are singletons, and roughly a fifth rests with the top ten. Sequenced input: PBMCs or a T cell subset sorted from them (not recorded which). This chain connects TRBV9 to TRBJ1-1, with D unresolved. This sequence originates from a man younger than 35 who had mild COVID-19 (a few samples of this study predate the infection). Cell type and time point are not known. CDR3 DNA: TGTGCCAGCAGCGCGACCCCATGGACGGTCTTGAACACTGAAGCTTTCTTT. It yields the protein CASSATPWTVLNTEAFF.